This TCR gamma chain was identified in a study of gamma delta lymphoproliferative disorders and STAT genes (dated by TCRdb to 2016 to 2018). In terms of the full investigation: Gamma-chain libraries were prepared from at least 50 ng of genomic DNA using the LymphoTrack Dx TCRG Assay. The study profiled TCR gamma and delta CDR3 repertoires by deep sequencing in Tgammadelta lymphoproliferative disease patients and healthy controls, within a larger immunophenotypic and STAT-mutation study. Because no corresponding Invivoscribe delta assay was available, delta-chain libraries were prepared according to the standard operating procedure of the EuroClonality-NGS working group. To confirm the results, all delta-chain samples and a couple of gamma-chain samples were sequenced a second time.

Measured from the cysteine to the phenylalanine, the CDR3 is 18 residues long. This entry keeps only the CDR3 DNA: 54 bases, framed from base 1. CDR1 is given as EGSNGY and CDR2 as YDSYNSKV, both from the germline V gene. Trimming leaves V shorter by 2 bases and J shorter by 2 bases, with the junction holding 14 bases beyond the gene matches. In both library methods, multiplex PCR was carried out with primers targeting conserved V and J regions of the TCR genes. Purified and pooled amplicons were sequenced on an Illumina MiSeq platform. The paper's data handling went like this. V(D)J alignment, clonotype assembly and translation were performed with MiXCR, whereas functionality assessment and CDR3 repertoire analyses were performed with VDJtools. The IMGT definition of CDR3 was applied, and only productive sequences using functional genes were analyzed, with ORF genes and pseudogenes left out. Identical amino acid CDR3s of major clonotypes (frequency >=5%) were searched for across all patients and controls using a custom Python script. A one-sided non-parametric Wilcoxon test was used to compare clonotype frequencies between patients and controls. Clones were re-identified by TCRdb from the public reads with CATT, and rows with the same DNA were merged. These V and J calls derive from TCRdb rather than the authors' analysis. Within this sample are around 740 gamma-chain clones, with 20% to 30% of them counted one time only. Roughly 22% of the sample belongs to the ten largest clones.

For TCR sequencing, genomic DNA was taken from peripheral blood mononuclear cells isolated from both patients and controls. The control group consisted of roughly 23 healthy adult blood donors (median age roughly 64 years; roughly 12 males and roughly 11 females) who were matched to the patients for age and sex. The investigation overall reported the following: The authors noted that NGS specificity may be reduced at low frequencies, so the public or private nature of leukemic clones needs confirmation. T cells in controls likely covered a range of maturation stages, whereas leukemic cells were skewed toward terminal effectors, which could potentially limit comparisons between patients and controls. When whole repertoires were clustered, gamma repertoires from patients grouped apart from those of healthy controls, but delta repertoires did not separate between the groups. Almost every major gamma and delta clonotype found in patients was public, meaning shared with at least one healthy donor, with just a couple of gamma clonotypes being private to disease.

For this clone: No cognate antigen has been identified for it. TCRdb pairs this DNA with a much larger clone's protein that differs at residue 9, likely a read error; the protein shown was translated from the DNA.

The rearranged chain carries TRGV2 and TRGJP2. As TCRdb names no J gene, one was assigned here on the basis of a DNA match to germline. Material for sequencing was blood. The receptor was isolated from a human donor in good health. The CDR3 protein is CATWDEHCLLSSDWIKTF. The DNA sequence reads TGTGCCACCTGGGACGAGCACTGTTTGCTGAGTAGTGATTGGATCAAGACGTTT.